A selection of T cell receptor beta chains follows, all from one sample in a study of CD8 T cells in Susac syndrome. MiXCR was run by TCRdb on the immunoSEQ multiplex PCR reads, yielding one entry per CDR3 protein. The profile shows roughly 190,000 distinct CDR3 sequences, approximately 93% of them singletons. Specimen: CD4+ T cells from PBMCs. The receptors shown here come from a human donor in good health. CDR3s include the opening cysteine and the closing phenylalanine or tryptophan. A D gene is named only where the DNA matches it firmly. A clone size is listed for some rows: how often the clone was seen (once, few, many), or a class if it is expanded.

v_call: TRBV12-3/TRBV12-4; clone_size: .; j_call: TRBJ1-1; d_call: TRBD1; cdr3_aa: CASGPSGQANTEAFF; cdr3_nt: TGTGCCAGCGGCCCTTCAGGACAGGCCAACACTGAAGCTTTCTTT
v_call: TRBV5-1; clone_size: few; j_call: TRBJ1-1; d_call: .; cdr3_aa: CASSPFGGAEAFF; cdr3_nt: TGCGCCAGCAGCCCCTTCGGGGGGGCTGAAGCTTTCTTT
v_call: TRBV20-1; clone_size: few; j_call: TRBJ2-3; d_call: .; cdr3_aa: CSASGGRRDTQYF; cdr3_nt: TGCAGTGCTAGCGGGGGCCGGCGGGATACGCAGTATTTT
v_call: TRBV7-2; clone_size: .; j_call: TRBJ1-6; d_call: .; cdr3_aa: CASSLGALRRHSPLHF; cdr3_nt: TGTGCCAGCAGCTTAGGGGCCCTAAGGAGACATTCACCCCTCCACTTT
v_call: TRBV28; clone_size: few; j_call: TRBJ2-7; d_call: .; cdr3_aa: CASSYPGPYEQYF; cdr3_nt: TGTGCCAGCAGCTACCCTGGTCCCTACGAGCAGTACTTC
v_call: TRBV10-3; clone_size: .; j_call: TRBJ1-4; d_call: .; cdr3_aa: CAISDWAGEKLFF; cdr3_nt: TGTGCCATCAGTGACTGGGCAGGGGAAAAACTGTTTTTT
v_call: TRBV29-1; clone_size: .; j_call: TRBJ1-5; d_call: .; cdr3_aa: CSVQRERDQPQHF; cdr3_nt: TGCAGCGTCCAACGGGAGCGGGATCAGCCCCAGCATTTT
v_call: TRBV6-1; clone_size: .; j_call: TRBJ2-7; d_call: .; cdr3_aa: CASSPFFEQYF; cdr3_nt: TGTGCCAGCAGTCCGTTTTTCGAGCAGTACTTC
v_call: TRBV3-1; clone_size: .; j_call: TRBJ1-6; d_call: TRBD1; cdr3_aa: CASSYRGLSSPLHF; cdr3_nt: TGTGCCAGCAGCTACAGGGGATTAAGTTCACCCCTCCACTTT
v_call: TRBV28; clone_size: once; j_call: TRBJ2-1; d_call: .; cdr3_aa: CACTGEYNEQFF; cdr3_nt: TGTGCCTGCACAGGAGAGTACAATGAGCAGTTCTTC
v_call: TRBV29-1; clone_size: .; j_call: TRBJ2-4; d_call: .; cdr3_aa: CSVTPSPDIQYF; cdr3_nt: TGCAGCGTTACACCGTCTCCTGACATTCAGTACTTC
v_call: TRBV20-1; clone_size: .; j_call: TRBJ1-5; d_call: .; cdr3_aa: CSANPPTPNQPQHF; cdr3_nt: TGCAGTGCCAACCCCCCCACCCCTAATCAGCCCCAGCATTTT
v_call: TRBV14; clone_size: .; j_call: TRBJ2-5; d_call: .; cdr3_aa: CASSQSKTQYF; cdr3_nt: TGTGCCAGCAGCCAATCAAAGACCCAGTACTTC
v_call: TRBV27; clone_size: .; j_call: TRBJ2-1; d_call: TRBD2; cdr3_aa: CASSPRRLAGFYNEQFF; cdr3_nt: TGTGCCAGCAGTCCAAGGCGACTAGCGGGGTTCTACAATGAGCAGTTCTTC
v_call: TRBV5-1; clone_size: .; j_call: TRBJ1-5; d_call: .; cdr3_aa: CASSLAGGDQPQHF; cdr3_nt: TGCGCCAGCAGCTTGGCGGGGGGGGATCAGCCCCAGCATTTT
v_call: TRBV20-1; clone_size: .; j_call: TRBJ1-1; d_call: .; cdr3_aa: CSASSRAENTEAFF; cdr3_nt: TGCAGTGCTAGTTCTCGGGCAGAAAACACTGAAGCTTTCTTT
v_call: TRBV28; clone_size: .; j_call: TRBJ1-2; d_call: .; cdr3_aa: CASSLQQGGYTF; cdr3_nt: TGTGCCAGCAGTTTACAGCAAGGTGGCTACACCTTC
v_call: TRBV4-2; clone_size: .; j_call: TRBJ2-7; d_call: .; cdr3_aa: CASSQVNRIDEQYF; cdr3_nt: TGTGCCAGCAGCCAAGTTAATAGGATAGACGAGCAGTACTTC
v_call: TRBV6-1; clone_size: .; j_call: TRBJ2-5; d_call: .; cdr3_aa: CASRRPSRETQYF; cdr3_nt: TGTGCCAGCCGGCGGCCTAGCAGAGAGACCCAGTACTTC
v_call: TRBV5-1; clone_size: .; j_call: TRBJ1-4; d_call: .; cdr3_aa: CASSPEQGEEKLFF; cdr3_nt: TGCGCCAGCAGCCCGGAACAGGGTGAAGAAAAACTGTTTTTT
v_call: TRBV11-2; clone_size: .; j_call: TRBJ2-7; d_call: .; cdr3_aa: CASSLETQEEQYF; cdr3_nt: TGTGCCAGCAGCTTAGAAACCCAGGAGGAGCAGTACTTC
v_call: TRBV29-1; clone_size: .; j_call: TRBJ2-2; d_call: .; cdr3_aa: CSGRGINTGELFF; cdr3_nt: TGCAGCGGCCGGGGGATCAACACCGGGGAGCTGTTTTTT
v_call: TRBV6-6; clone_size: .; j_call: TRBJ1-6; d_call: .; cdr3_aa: CASIGREGSPLHF; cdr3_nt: TGTGCCAGCATCGGCAGGGAGGGCTCACCCCTCCACTTT
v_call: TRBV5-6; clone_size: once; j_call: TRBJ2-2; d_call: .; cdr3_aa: CASSHQGQNTGELFF; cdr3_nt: TGTGCCAGCAGCCATCAGGGACAGAACACCGGGGAGCTGTTTTTT
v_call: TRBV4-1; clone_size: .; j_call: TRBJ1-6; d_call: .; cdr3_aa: CASSQGPFGSYNSPLHF; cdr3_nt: TGCGCCAGCAGCCAAGGGCCATTTGGGTCCTATAATTCACCCCTCCACTTT
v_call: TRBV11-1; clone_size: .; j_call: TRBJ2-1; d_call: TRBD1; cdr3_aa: CASGTDLGQGPSYNEQFF; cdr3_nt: TGTGCCAGCGGAACGGACTTGGGACAGGGACCCTCCTACAATGAGCAGTTCTTC
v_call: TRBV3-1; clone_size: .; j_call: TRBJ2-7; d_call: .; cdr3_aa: CASSQGGGYEQYF; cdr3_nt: TGTGCCAGCAGCCAAGGTGGGGGCTACGAGCAGTACTTC